This record concerns one T cell receptor (beta chain) sequence. A few counts support this clone. The antigen it binds to is not known. No qualities accompany the bases; no much larger clone lies one base away. In total, approximately 610 healthy bone marrow donors made up the cohort. Cohort members were all nominally healthy when sampled, although unrecorded immune exposures were likely present. The donor was CMV seropositive and belonged to the group of 250 to 300 seropositive cohort members. Every donor gave a peripheral blood sample, and the peripheral blood mononuclear cells from that sample were used for TCR beta sequencing. Genomic DNA extraction from the blood cell samples was performed with the Qiagen DNeasy Blood Extraction Kit. This sample is drawn from a study of cytomegalovirus exposure and HLA in healthy donors (TCRdb year 2017). Concerning the study at large: An earlier analysis of 587 of the donors reported over 250 Gb of sequence data and 95 million to 140 million unique TCR beta sequences obtained from about 180 million T cells. Across about 380 genotyped donors of the cohort, an average of roughly 250,000 unique TCR beta nucleotide sequences per donor were sequenced, and about a sixth of those sequences were non-productive. Roughly five DR-DQ haplotypes were treated as single units for association and clustering because of strong linkage in the cohort. High-throughput TCR immunosequencing, statistical association of individual TCRs with disease status, and machine learning were combined to predict cytomegalovirus infection status. A later analysis re-examined previously published TCR beta repertoires from over 500 donors and added high-resolution HLA genotyping to investigate patterns of TCR occurrence. The study aimed to test whether signatures of past pathogen exposure could be identified by cataloging public T cell receptors. The study profiled the T cell repertoires of 550 to 700 subjects by immunosequencing and related them to cytomegalovirus serostatus. Among the approximately 420 genotyped donors, around 81% belonged to the genetic ancestry cluster associated with self-reported Caucasian donors. Rather than using new phenotypic data, the later analysis identified candidate immune exposures from TCR beta sequences and from how often those sequences occurred across donors. The number of typed donors differed by locus: about 620-640 for A, B, C, DRB1 and DQB1; some 500 for DQA1; some 610 for DPA1; and some 470 for DPB1. In addition to the first cohort of approximately 650 subjects, a separate validation cohort of approximately 120 different subjects was used. To decide whether each TCR beta V gene segment behaved as functional or pseudogenic, an earlier analysis of over 500 of the donors relied on high-throughput TCR beta sequencing. A later genetic analysis took genome-wide SNP genotypes for 398 of the 666 donors and used that subset as a discovery cohort. HLA typing covered class I and class II loci at four-digit resolution. Every discovery cohort repertoire had been produced on one sequencing platform. Donor age, sex, ethnicity and CMV serostatus were collected together with the repertoire data. An early release covering roughly 580 HLA-typed donors comprised roughly 300 gigabases of sequencing data and approximately 85 million unique TCR sequences.

V and J are truncated by 6 bases and 5 bases respectively, leaving an intervening sequence of 13 bases. There are 13 amino acids in the CDR3, from cysteine to phenylalanine inclusive. Kept here is only the CDR3 DNA, which spans 39 bases and is read in frame from base 1. The germline V gene (reference sequence) yields SGHAT for CDR1 and FQDESV for CDR2. Summary of the overall study and its limitations: Sequencing depth was assumed to be roughly uniform across donors in the presence/absence analyses, though that assumption may not hold. A further reported finding was that TCR beta sequences accurately predicted the HLA-A and HLA-B alleles for most subjects in the first cohort. Linkage disequilibrium might explain the correlated functional status among segregating V segments, but an unknown experimental factor could not be excluded. According to a later analysis, TCR association rates differed among HLA loci, with DRB1 alleles showing the most associated TCRs and HLA-C alleles showing the fewest. When HLA alleles, especially DR and DQ, strongly co-occurred, attributing TCR associations to individual alleles was difficult. A later analysis reported that several top co-occurrence clusters appeared linked to parvovirus B19, influenza, CMV and Epstein-Barr virus. In an earlier analysis of some 500 of the donors, most TCR beta V segments were observed in productive rearrangements about 87% or about 30% of the time, broadly matching IMGT annotations. A few of the identified cytomegalovirus-associated TCR beta chains were confirmed in vitro to be specific for cytomegalovirus antigens. The cohort was sequenced for TCR beta chains only, and without alpha or paired-chain data the features that could be detected were limited. A later analysis associated 16,951 TCR beta sequences with specific HLA alleles at a false discovery rate of 0.05. A group of highly shared sequence variants was considered likely to be a technical artifact of the sequencing pipeline. The earlier analysis of approximately 560 of the donors excluded seventeen rarely observed V segments, including chromosome 9 orphons, because counts were too low. In a later genetic analysis, fewer N-insertions in productive TCRs were reported among donors in an Asian-associated ancestry cluster than the approximately 670-donor mean. The only immune exposure information available for the cohort was CMV serostatus. Because HLA typing was missing for some donors at each locus, association tests included only the typed subset. The study gave a list of 150 to 200 TCR beta chains associated with cytomegalovirus. In a later genetic analysis, a missense DCLRE1C variant was associated with V-gene and J-gene trimming of TCR beta chains, and the association was replicated in an independent cohort. Most CMV-associated TCR beta chains appeared to be HLA-restricted in a later analysis, and the HLA associations seemed to be driven largely by CMV exposure. Some IMGT-functional V segments, including TRBV6-2 and TRBV6-3, could not be distinguished by the 87-base-pair reads and were therefore excluded. A later analysis found that HLA-associated TCR beta chains were more clonally expanded and had lower generation probabilities than equally common non-associated chains. While some public TCRs were present in many individuals, most TCR sequences turned up only very rarely across donors. The authors suggested that the approach could potentially be generalized to other disease states and immunological phenotypes. Cytomegalovirus status was reported to be diagnosed by the classifier with high specificity and sensitivity in both the original and validation cohorts.

The receptor library was made with the immunoSEQ multiplex PCR assay. A mixture of 60 forward primers for TCR Vbeta segments and 13 reverse primers for TCR Jbeta segments was used in the multiplex PCR. Amplification of the CDR3 region of rearranged TCR beta genes was performed with a multiplex PCR assay on genomic DNA. Amplified TCR beta libraries were sequenced as 87-base-pair reads on the Illumina HiSeq System. The study's processing was this. A later analysis tallied roughly 76 million unique TCR beta chains across the 666 repertoires, and approximately 9.9 million of those chains were shared by two or more donors. A nearest-neighbor algorithm error-corrected the raw reads and collapsed the reads into unique sequences, merging closely related sequences to remove PCR and sequencing errors. CDR3 sequences were aligned to IMGT reference sequences to assign V, D and J gene segments. For a sequence to be retained, at least a six-nucleotide match to both a V gene segment and a J gene segment was required. Rearrangements were classified as productive when the CDR3 lacked stop codons and remained in frame with V and J, and all other rearrangements were classified as non-productive. CDR3 was defined by IMGT convention, running from the second conserved V-encoded cysteine to the conserved J-encoded phenylalanine. Sequences without an unambiguous match to a single V gene segment were excluded from the earlier analysis of several hundred of the donors. An earlier analysis of some 500 of the donors classified V segments as functional when productive rearrangements were above 56.7% and as segregating when the standard deviation between donors was above 5%. To diagnose cytomegalovirus status from the catalog of TCR beta chain sequences, a statistical classification framework was built. A later analysis assigned V and J genes by comparing TCR nucleotide sequences with IMGT/GENE-DB human TR gene sequences. A later analysis assigned CDR3 sequences and most-parsimonious VDJ recombination scenarios with the TCRdist pipeline. In a later analysis, each TCR beta chain was defined by its CDR3 amino acid sequence together with its V-gene family, and reads lacking a unique V-gene family were excluded. As a way to deal with suspected cross-contamination and a sequencing artifact, a later analysis dropped 592 nucleotide sequences that were highly shared and had low generation probability. In a later analysis, a clonal expansion index for each public chain was calculated from normalized within-repertoire ranks of inferred template counts. A later analysis computed generation probabilities with a VDJ recombination model fitted to out-of-frame rearrangements, and checked the results against IGoR. In a later analysis, TCR-TCR, TCR-HLA and TCR-CMV co-occurrence was scored with hypergeometric tests, and a repertoire-size bias correction was applied to TCR pairs. False discovery rates were estimated in a later analysis by permuting HLA or CMV assignments 20 times. In a later analysis, co-occurring TCRs were grouped using DBSCAN, and TCRdist sequence similarity was added for clustering within HLA-allele-positive subsets. Repertoires with fewer than 30,000 or more than 120,000 public chains were left out of co-occurrence clustering, as were a few repertoires with anomalous nucleotide sharing. TCRdb mirrors the immuneACCESS table, restricted to in-frame sequences. Some clones are absent from its copies; in checked studies, under half trace to an unresolved V gene, and the reason for the others is unknown. D and trimming come from the DNA, and the V and J calls and clone size come from that table. Within this sample are about 190,000 clones, with 78% of them counted one time only. The ten largest clones add up to under 7% of the sample.

The sequence joins TRBV11-1 to TRBJ1-1; the D gene remains uncertain. This sequence was found in a woman in her twenties or thirties in good health and CMV-seropositive. The sequenced sample consisted of PBMCs. The DNA reads as follows: TGTGCCAGCAGAAGCGGGTCCCCGACTGAAGCTTTCTTT. This sequence encodes CASRSGSPTEAFF.